The present TCR beta chain was sequenced within a study of spatial heterogeneity in lung cancer. Described time point: sample taken at primary tumor resection. The sequenced material consisted of unsorted whole RNA from tumor, nontumor lung or frozen PBMC. The approximately 77 donors had untreated early-stage non-small cell lung cancer. On each TCR cDNA molecule, a unique molecular identifier was present. TCRdb itself ran the 5' RACE reads through MiXCR, one entry per CDR3 protein. The table records under 100,000 distinct CDR3 sequences, 7% to 9% of them present only once. There are a few counts of this clonotype. CDR1 and CDR2 (germline): WSHSY, SAAADI. This CDR3 is 13 amino acids long. The V and J ends lost 10 bases and 2 bases, in that order; junction bases with no gene match: 4.

The clonotype originates from a male donor with early-stage non-small cell lung cancer. The sequencing used PBMCs, collected at surgery. This chain connects TRBV10-2 to TRBJ2-2, with 7 bases identical to TRBD1. CDR3 in amino acids: CAMGTANTGELFF. Here the CDR3 DNA reads TGCGCCATGGGGACAGCAAACACCGGGGAGCTGTTTTTT.